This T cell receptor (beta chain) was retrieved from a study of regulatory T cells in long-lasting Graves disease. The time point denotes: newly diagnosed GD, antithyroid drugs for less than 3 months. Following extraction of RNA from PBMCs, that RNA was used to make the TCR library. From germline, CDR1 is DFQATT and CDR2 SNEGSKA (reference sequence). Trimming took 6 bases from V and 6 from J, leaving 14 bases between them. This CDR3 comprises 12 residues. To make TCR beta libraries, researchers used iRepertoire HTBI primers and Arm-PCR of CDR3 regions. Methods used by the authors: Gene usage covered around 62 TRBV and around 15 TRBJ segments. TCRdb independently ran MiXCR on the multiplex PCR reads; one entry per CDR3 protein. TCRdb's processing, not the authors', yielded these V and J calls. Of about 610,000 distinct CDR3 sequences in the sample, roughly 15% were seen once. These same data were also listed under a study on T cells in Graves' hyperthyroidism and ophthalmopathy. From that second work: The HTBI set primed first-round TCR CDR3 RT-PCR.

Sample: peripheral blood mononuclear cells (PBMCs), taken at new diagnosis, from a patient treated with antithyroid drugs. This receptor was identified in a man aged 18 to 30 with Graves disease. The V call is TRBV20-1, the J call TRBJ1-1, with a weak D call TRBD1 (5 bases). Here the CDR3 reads CSAMTDYAEAFF. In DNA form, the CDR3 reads TGCAGTGCAATGACAGACTACGCTGAAGCTTTCTTT.